This is a list of T cell receptor beta chains from one sample in a study of neurological immune-mediated disorders. TCRdb itself ran the 5' RACE reads through MiXCR, one entry per CDR3 protein. The repertoire has tens of thousands of distinct CDR3 sequences, about 2% of them found once; the top ten carry roughly 2.1%. Source material: PBMCs. Receptors originate from a woman in her forties with multiple sclerosis. Each CDR3 is given without its conserved first and last residue. Each record gives: J gene, V gene, clone size, CDR3 protein. Some rows mark clone size as missing; the rest say once, few, many or name a class of expanded clone.

TRBJ1-1	TRBV7-9	many	ASSLHVNTEAF
TRBJ2-5	TRBV20-1	many	SSGQGRAETQY
TRBJ2-1	TRBV3-1	many	ASSPEIRNYNEQF
TRBJ2-7	TRBV10-3	many	AISETGQGVSYEQY
TRBJ2-1	TRBV2	many	ASSPVKSGEQF
TRBJ1-5	TRBV7-2	many	ASSLDRSPQH
TRBJ1-1	TRBV13	medium-sized	ASSLQTRDTEAF
TRBJ1-2	TRBV5-1	many	ASSLEGQVYGYT
TRBJ2-1	TRBV3-1	many	ASSQEGRGYNEQF
TRBJ1-1	TRBV5-1	few	ASSLYREDTEAF
TRBJ2-7	TRBV12-3/TRBV12-4	many	ASSLGASEQY
TRBJ2-3	TRBV15	many	ATSRSPWGADTQY
TRBJ1-4	TRBV20-1	many	SARTGDGEKLF
TRBJ2-1	TRBV28	many	ASSPYTGSDEQF
TRBJ2-7	TRBV18	many	ASSPGTGPEQY
TRBJ2-7	TRBV15	many	ATSRDIGGYEQY
TRBJ2-3	TRBV20-1	many	SAAGGALDTQY
TRBJ1-1	TRBV4-1	many	ASSHPVAGNTEAF
TRBJ2-1	TRBV11-2	many	ASSLGVLQF
TRBJ2-1	TRBV12-3/TRBV12-4	NA	ASSFPVGSDEQF
TRBJ1-2	TRBV29-1	many	SVGGTGVSNYGYT
TRBJ2-4	TRBV28	many	ASGRLAGGLAKNIQY
TRBJ2-7	TRBV2	many	ASSEPFVRGTLEQY
TRBJ1-2	TRBV20-1	many	SAREGQGGGYT
TRBJ1-2	TRBV3-1	many	ASSQEAVNYGYT
TRBJ1-1	TRBV5-4	many	ASSLAQGVSAEAF
TRBJ2-7	TRBV20-1	many	SARPESGILGSYEQY
TRBJ1-4	TRBV5-1	few	ASSLARQGGSEKLF
TRBJ2-1	TRBV3-1	many	ASSQDTGRIYNEQF
TRBJ1-1	TRBV5-1	many	ASSLVGGRGTEAF
TRBJ2-1	TRBV5-1	many	ASSFTAGTSYNEQF
TRBJ2-3	TRBV5-1	many	ASKSGGANTQY
TRBJ2-7	TRBV7-8	many	ASSFLGSIPYEQY
TRBJ2-5	TRBV11-2	many	ASSLQGVRETQY
TRBJ2-3	TRBV5-6	many	ASSFLANFTDTQY
TRBJ1-1	TRBV5-1	many	ASSLELGSSEAF
TRBJ1-3	TRBV7-6	many	ASSLDIPMSSGNTIY
TRBJ1-1	TRBV5-1	many	ASSLWGVDTEAF
TRBJ2-7	TRBV20-1	many	SAPQGVSYEQY
TRBJ1-2	TRBV21-1	many	ASSSGVMRGANYGYT
TRBJ2-7	TRBV12-3/TRBV12-4	many	ASSLGELAGNYEQY
TRBJ2-7	TRBV15	many	ATSRDVSYEQY
TRBJ1-5	TRBV18	many	ASSPGGHQPQH